This entry features one TCR beta chain sequence. Here immunoSEQ multiplex PCR was the method, and the copy in TCRdb shows in-frame clones only, minus some. The repertoire holds 90,000 or so clones, with approximately 90% as singletons. J gave up 9 bases and V 1 base, and 5 bases lay outside the gene matches. From germline, CDR1 is LGHNT and CDR2 FRNRAP. The CDR3 consists of 14 residues. This sample is part of a study of control samples from healthy donors and cancer patients. Sequencing was performed on blood. The source of this sequence is a woman between 65 and 79 years old in good health. This chain joins TRBV12-5 and TRBJ1-2; 10 nucleotides agree with TRBD1. The CDR3 sequence: CASGLEGTGVRYTF. DNA of the CDR3: TGTGCTAGTGGTTTGGAGGGGACAGGGGTACGCTACACCTTC.